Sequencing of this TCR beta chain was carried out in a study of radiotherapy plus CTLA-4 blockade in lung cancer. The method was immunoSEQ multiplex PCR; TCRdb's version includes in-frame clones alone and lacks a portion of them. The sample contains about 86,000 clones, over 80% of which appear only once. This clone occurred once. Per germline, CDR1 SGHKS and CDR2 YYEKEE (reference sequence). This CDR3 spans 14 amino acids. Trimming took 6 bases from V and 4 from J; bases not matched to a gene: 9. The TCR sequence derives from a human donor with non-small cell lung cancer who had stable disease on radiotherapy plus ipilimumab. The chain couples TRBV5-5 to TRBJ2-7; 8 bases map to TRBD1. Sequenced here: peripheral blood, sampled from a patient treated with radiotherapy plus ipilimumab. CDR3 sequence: CASTRQGIGYEQYF. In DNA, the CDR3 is TGTGCCAGCACCCGACAGGGGATTGGGTACGAGCAGTACTTC.